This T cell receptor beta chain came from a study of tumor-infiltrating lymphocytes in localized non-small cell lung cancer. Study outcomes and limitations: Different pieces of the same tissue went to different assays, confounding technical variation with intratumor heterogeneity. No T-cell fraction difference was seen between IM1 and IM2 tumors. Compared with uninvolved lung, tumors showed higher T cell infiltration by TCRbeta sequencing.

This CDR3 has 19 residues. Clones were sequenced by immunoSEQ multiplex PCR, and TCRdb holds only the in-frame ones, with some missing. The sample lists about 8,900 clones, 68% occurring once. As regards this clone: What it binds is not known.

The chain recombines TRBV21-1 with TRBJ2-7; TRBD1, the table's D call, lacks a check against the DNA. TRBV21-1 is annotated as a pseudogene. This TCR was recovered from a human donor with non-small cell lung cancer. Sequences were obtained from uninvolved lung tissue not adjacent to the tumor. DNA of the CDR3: TGTGCCAGCTGCACACCTAGCAGCAAAAGGGGCAGGGGCCCCTACGAGCAGTACTTC. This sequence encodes CASCTPSSKRGRGPYEQYF.